Following are 17 T cell receptor beta chains from one sample sequenced in a study of blood T cell repertoires in COVID-19 (dated by TCRdb to the early 2020s). Libraries came from the immunoSEQ multiplex PCR assay. Imported from immuneACCESS, the table was reduced by TCRdb to in-frame sequences with V and J called. These copies leave out some clones; in studies compared against another copy, an unresolved V gene accounts for under half, and the cause of the remainder is not known. The sample records roughly 290,000 clones, 75% to 90% of which are singletons. In total, the top ten clones hold approximately 0.84% of the sample. The sample comprised peripheral blood. Source of these receptors: a man in his thirties or forties with acute or convalescent COVID-19.

The chain uses TRBV2 and TRBJ1-1; 11 bases are shared with TRBD1. The V segment lost 3 bases and the J segment 1 base; nucleotides outside the gene matches: 4. CDR1 and CDR2 from the germline V gene are SNHLY and FYNNEI. The CDR3 loop spans 16 amino acids. The CDR3 is CASSDRTGGPNTEAFF. The CDR3 region has the DNA TGTGCCAGCAGTGACCGGACAGGGGGCCCGAACACTGAAGCTTTCTTT.

The V call is TRBV6-5, the J call TRBJ1-1; 7 bases agree with TRBD1. The CDR3 spans 14 residues. Trimming at V came to 10 bases and at J to 1 base, leaving 9 bases not matched to a gene. Germline V lookup: CDR1 MNHEY, CDR2 SVGAGI. The CDR3 sequence is CATLNRGRNTEAFF. CDR3 nucleotide sequence: TGTGCCACCCTTAACAGGGGACGGAACACTGAAGCTTTCTTT.

V gene TRBV19 combines with J gene TRBJ2-1; TRBD1 matches 7 bases. This CDR3 spans 16 amino acids. J lost 9 bases, V lost 3 bases, and 14 bases had no gene match. Per germline, CDR1 LNHDA and CDR2 SQIVND (reference sequence). The CDR3 coding sequence is TGTGCCAGTAGTATCCAGGGGGTTTTTTCAGCAGGTGAGCAGTTCTTC. The encoded protein is CASSIQGVFSAGEQFF.

This clone was recorded only once. V gene TRBV30 combines with J gene TRBJ2-7; a weak D match, TRBD2 (6 bases). V lost 3 bases, J lost 3 bases, and 12 bases lay in between. Germline CDR1 GTSNPN, CDR2 SVGIG (reference sequence). The CDR3 extends over 13 amino acids. CDR3 in DNA: TGTGCCTGGAGACCCCGGCGGGGCTACGAGCAGTACTTC. This sequence encodes CAWRPRRGYEQYF.

The chain employs TRBV6-5 and TRBJ2-4, with D possibly TRBD1 on 5 matching bases. CDR1 is MNHEY, CDR2 SVGAGI, per germline. The V and J ends lost 0 bases and 14 bases respectively, with 11 bases between them. The CDR3 consists of 12 residues. The CDR3 DNA sequence: TGTGCCAGCAGTTACTCGGACAAAGGGAAGTACTTC. Translating gives CASSYSDKGKYF.

The chain uses TRBV18 and TRBJ1-2; maybe TRBD1 (5 bases). Per germline, CDR1 KGHSH and CDR2 LQKENI. The CDR3 has 15 amino acids. The V end lost 5 bases, the J end lost 5 bases, and 18 bases lay between the germline ends. CDR3 in DNA: TGTGCCAGCTCAACAGGACCATGGGGTATTTATGGCTACACCTTC. Translated, it gives CASSTGPWGIYGYTF.

The chain employs TRBV3-1 (or the pseudogene TRBV3-2) and TRBJ1-2; TRBD1 might be the D (6 bases). This CDR3 has 14 residues. V lost 4 bases, J lost 4 bases, and 13 bases lay in between. Per the germline V gene, CDR1 is LGHDT and CDR2 is YNNKEL (reference sequence). For the CDR3, the DNA is TGTGCCAGCAGCCCTCGTGGGGGCCCCTATGGCTACACCTTC. Translating it yields CASSPRGGPYGYTF.

V usage is TRBV5-1 and J usage is TRBJ2-1; maybe TRBD2 (5 bases). Germline CDR1 SGHRS, CDR2 YFSETQ. This CDR3 is 16 amino acids long. Trimming stripped 0 bases from V and 4 bases from J, with 14 bases between. DNA for the CDR3: TGCGCCAGCAGCTTGGGCCCCGGACTTAGTTACAATGAGCAGTTCTTC. This codes for CASSLGPGLSYNEQFF.

The rearrangement links TRBV2 to TRBJ1-6, with a possible D match to TRBD1 (6 bases). Germline V gene data show CDR1 as SNHLY and CDR2 as FYNNEI. Trimming stripped 9 bases from V and 7 bases from J, with 13 bases between. The CDR3 runs to 13 residues. The CDR3 DNA reads TGTGCCAGGGGGGGGGCTGGGAATTCACCCCTCCACTTT. Translated, it gives CARGGAGNSPLHF.

This rearrangement joins TRBV29-1 to TRBJ2-1; TRBD2 agrees at 8 bases. With 6 bases clipped from V and 6 bases from J, the junction kept 7 bases outside the gene matches. The V gene's germline CDR1 is SQVTM and CDR2 ANQGSEA. The CDR3 contains 13 residues. CDR3 protein: CSVGEREFNEQFF. DNA for the CDR3: TGCAGCGTAGGAGAGCGGGAGTTCAATGAGCAGTTCTTC.

The V and J genes are TRBV7-2 and TRBJ1-2, with 7 bases lining up with TRBD1. The CDR3 has 15 residues. The junction had 9 bases not matched to a gene; V was cut back by 4 bases and J by 4 bases. Germline values: CDR1 SGHTA, CDR2 FQGNSA. CDR3 sequence: CASSSRGETFYGYTF. For the CDR3, the DNA is TGTGCCAGCAGCTCCAGGGGGGAAACTTTCTATGGCTACACCTTC.

A single count supports this clone. The chain has TRBV9 and TRBJ2-7; the match to TRBD2 covers 7 bases. This CDR3 is built from 14 residues. V lost 7 bases and J lost 3; bases outside the gene matches: 10. Germline assignment: CDR1 SGDLS and CDR2 YYNGEE. In DNA, the CDR3 is TGTGCCAGCGGAACTAGCGCCAAGAACTACGAGCAGTACTTC. Its translation: CASGTSAKNYEQYF.

The chain recombines TRBV6-5 with TRBJ1-1; D unclear. CDR1 is MNHEY and CDR2 is SVGAGI in the germline V gene. V was shortened by 2 bases and J by 6 bases, with 10 bases between the two germline ends. This CDR3 comprises 13 residues. CDR3 bases: TGTGCCAGCAGTTACCGAAGATTAGCTGAAGCTTTCTTT. Translation: CASSYRRLAEAFF.

J is TRBJ2-6 and V is TRBV6-1, with D possibly being TRBD2 (5 bases). CDR3 length equals 19 residues. Germline V gene sequence: CDR1 MNHNS, CDR2 SASEGT. V lost 1 base, J lost 1 base, and 17 bases lay in between. Here the CDR3 DNA reads TGTGCCAGCAGTGAAGGTACAAGAGAGACTATTTCTGGGGCCAACGTCCTGACTTTC. It is translated as CASSEGTRETISGANVLTF.

The count of this clone is one. The rearrangement links TRBV30 to TRBJ1-6, with a tentative D call TRBD1 (5 bases). The CDR3 totals 14 residues. Per germline, CDR1 GTSNPN and CDR2 SVGIG (reference sequence). Trimming stripped 6 bases from V and 9 bases from J, with 18 bases between. DNA of the CDR3: TGTGCCTGCCCCGGGGCGGGGTTCTGTTCACCCCTCCACTTT. Its protein product is CACPGAGFCSPLHF.

This chain links TRBV2 with TRBJ2-1, with D tentatively TRBD1 (5 bases). Germline-derived CDR1 and CDR2 are SNHLY and FYNNEI. The CDR3 extends over 14 amino acids. V lost 7 bases and J 7 bases, leaving 17 bases between the germline ends. This chain's CDR3 is CASKQDNIVNEQFF. In DNA, the CDR3 is TGTGCCAGCAAACAGGACAACATCGTGAATGAGCAGTTCTTC. The full variable domain, in which reference TRBV2 and TRBJ2-1 provide the parts outside the CDR3, is EPEVTQTPSHQVTQMGQEVILRCVPISNHLYFYWYRQILGQKVEFLVSFYNNEISEKSEIFDDQFSVERPDGSNFTLKIRSTKLEDSAMYFCASKQDNIVNEQFFGPGTRLTVL.

The chain has TRBV7-6 and TRBJ2-2; 7 nucleotides match TRBD2. The V and J ends lost 3 bases and 1 base, in that order; junction bases with no gene match: 11. The CDR3 is 18 amino acids. Germline-derived CDR1 and CDR2 are SGHVS and FNYEAQ. The CDR3 bases are TGTGCCAGCAGCTTGGGACTACGCGGAGATAGGAACACCGGGGAGCTGTTTTTT. Its protein is CASSLGLRGDRNTGELFF.